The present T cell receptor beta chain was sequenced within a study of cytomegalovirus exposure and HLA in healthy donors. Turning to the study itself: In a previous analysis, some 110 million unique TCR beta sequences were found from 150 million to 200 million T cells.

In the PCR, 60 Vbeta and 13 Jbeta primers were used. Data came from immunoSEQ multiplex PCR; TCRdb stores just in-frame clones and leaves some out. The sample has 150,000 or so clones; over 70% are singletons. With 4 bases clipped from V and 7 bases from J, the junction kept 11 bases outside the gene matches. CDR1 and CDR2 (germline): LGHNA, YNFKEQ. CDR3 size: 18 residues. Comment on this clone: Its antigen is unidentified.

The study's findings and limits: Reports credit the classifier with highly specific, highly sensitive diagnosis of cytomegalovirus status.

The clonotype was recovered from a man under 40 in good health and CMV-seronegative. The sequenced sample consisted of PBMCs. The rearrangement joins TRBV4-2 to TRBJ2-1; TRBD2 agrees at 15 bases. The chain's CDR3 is CASSPFYGTSGGSNEQFF. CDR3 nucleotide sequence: TGTGCCAGCAGCCCATTCTACGGGACTAGCGGGGGGAGTAATGAGCAGTTCTTC.